The rows below give T cell receptor beta chains drawn from one sample of a study of CD8+ T cells in alopecia areata. Clones were sequenced by immunoSEQ multiplex PCR, and TCRdb holds only the in-frame ones, with some missing. The table includes more than 150,000 clones, about 51% detected once. Sequencing was performed on CD8+ T cells sorted from blood, taken at roughly week 52, from a patient treated with tofacitinib. The receptors derive from a human donor with alopecia areata. The conserved cysteine and the conserved F or W are not part of the CDR3 here. The order of the fields is V gene, CDR3 length, clone size, CDR3 protein. The listing skips clone size in some rows; elsewhere it reads once, few, many or a size class.

>TRBV12-5|14|.
ASGLVPVAPYNEQF
>TRBV6-5|12|few
ASSKRQGRETQY
>TRBV27|11|.
ASSLSRGGIQY
>TRBV6-6|13|few
ASTQGPISYNEQF
>TRBV27|12|.
ASSFGVRYNEQF
>TRBV7-2|11|.
ASSFWTGYEQY
>TRBV6-5|13|few
ASSGDREEDEKLF
>TRBV5-4|11|.
ASSLSASYEQY
>TRBV29-1|12|few
SVSTGRGTGELF
>TRBV27|12|few
ASRAGLGNQPQH
>TRBV30|12|few
AWSGPSSTGELF
>TRBV9|11|.
ASSRGPTGELF
>TRBV6-5|12|.
ASSSGQTSGPLH
>TRBV29-1|14|.
SVEVHWTANTGELF
>TRBV5-1|11|.
ASSSDLNSPLH
>TRBV27|16|.
ASSLQSPLTGDNSPLH
>TRBV30|12|.
AWMDVFLYNEQF
>TRBV29-1|10|.
SVEDLGTEAF
>TRBV5-1|13|few
ASSTRWATNEKLF
>TRBV19|14|few
ASTPGGIPLQETQY
>TRBV5-1|12|once
ASSLTGGIDEQY
>TRBV30|13|few
AWNHRAENTGELF
>TRBV25-1|14|.
ASSEVGLAVGETQY